The entry that follows covers one T cell receptor beta chain sequence. These data originate in a study of PD-L1 blockade in urothelial cancer. Across the whole study: Males with bladder-origin urothelial cancer made up about 90% of the roughly 29 patients. When blood samples were assessed, the median T cell count was 141,255.

The CDR3 is 14 amino acids. The ends were cut back, 5 bases at V and 6 bases at J, with 17 bases in the middle. CDR1 SGHNT and CDR2 YENEEA come from the germline V gene. Synthetic TCR analog templates were spiked into each PCR. Assay used: immunoSEQ multiplex PCR; TCRdb lists only in-frame clones, some missing. This table holds approximately 90,000 clones, over 65% found once. Time point described: pretreatment peripheral blood. Urothelial carcinoma affected the patients, and it was locally advanced or metastatic. The sample consisted of PBMCs, taken around atezolizumab (anti-PD-L1) treatment. The sequence was obtained from a man in his sixties with urothelial cancer. The V gene is TRBV11-3, the J gene TRBJ2-7, with D unresolved. In nucleotides, the CDR3 is TGTGCCAGCAGCGGAAACAGCCTCTTGGGCGAGCAGTACTTC. It is translated as CASSGNSLLGEQYF.